The 13 T cell receptor beta chains given below trace back to one sample, sequenced in a study of CD8+CD57+ T cells in acquired aplastic anemia. Genomic DNA was employed as the template in profiling TCR beta VDJ and CDR3. MiXCR, applied by TCRdb to the reads, yields one record per CDR3 protein. Of tens of thousands of distinct CDR3 sequences detected, 54% appear once; the ten largest clones hold approximately 8.6%. Sample: sorted CD4+, CD8+, or CD8+CD57+ T cells (not recorded which) from PBMCs. The receptors come from a human donor in good health, serving as a control.

The chain couples TRBV5-1 to TRBJ2-7; D remains unclear. V shed 0 bases and J shed 5 bases, with 3 bases lying between them. CDR3 length: 11 amino acids. Germline CDR1 is SGHRS and CDR2 is YFSETQ. The CDR3 region has the DNA TGCGCCAGCAGCTTGGATCACGAGCAGTACTTC. It codes for CASSLDHEQYF.

This chain joins TRBV29-1 and TRBJ1-1; no reliable D call. The CDR3 length is 11 residues. V was trimmed by 4 bases and J by 5 bases, leaving 8 bases between them. From germline, CDR1 is SQVTM and CDR2 ANQGSEA. The CDR3 region has the DNA TGCAGCGTTGCACTCGAAACTGAAGCTTTCTTT. This codes for CSVALETEAFF.

This chain connects TRBV11-1 to TRBJ2-7; 9 bases align to TRBD2. The CDR3 spans 16 residues. Germline V lookup: CDR1 SGHAT, CDR2 FQDESV (reference sequence). J lost 3 bases, V lost 5 bases, and 11 bases had no gene match. The CDR3 nucleotides read TGTGCCAGCAGCCCCCCCGGGCTAGCGGGGAGCTACGAGCAGTACTTC. It specifies CASSPPGLAGSYEQYF.

The chain couples TRBV2 to TRBJ1-1; D is unclear. Trimming removed 4 bases at V and 4 bases at J, with 13 bases between. This CDR3 comprises 14 residues. CDR1 is SNHLY and CDR2 is FYNNEI in the germline V gene. The CDR3 loop reads CASSVKGWSTEAFF. CDR3 DNA: TGTGCCAGCAGTGTGAAGGGCTGGAGCACTGAAGCTTTCTTT.

This clonotype was counted once. The chain recombines TRBV20-1 with TRBJ2-7; TRBD1 aligns across 10 bases. The CDR3 loop spans 15 amino acids. Germline V lookup: CDR1 DFQATT, CDR2 SNEGSKA (reference sequence). Unmatched junction bases numbered 9, after V lost 0 bases and J lost 7 bases. The CDR3 is CSAREGTGDSGEQYF. DNA of the CDR3: TGCAGTGCTAGAGAAGGGACAGGGGATTCGGGGGAGCAGTACTTC.

The rearrangement joins TRBV19 to TRBJ2-3, with a possible D match to TRBD2 (6 bases). Germline CDR1 is LNHDA and CDR2 is SQIVND (reference sequence). Trimming removed 3 bases at V and 0 bases at J, with 16 bases between. The CDR3 contains 17 residues. The CDR3 region is CASSIYGPGASTDTQYF. Written as DNA, the CDR3 is TGTGCCAGTAGTATTTACGGTCCGGGAGCCAGCACAGATACGCAGTATTTT.

This clonotype was seen at least ten times. Here the CDR3 DNA reads TGTGCCAGCAGTGAATACCCCCCCGGGTCCCACACAGATACGCAGTATTTT. It codes for CASSEYPPGSHTDTQYF. The chain is built from TRBV6-1 and TRBJ2-3; D call uncertain. CDR3 length: 17 residues. Germline V gene data show CDR1 as MNHNS and CDR2 as SASEGT. Deletions cut 2 bases from V and 2 bases from J, with 17 bases between.

The chain couples TRBV24-1 to TRBJ2-2; D is perhaps TRBD2 (5 bases). Trimming shortened V by 9 bases and J by 6 bases, and 13 bases separated the two germline ends. The CDR3 is 13 amino acids. In germline, CDR1 is KGHDR, CDR2 SFDVKD. The CDR3 DNA follows: TGTGCCACCGGACTGGCCTTGGCCGGGGAGCTGTTTTTT. This codes for CATGLALAGELFF.

In its sample, this clonotype was seen many times. V and J are TRBV6-1 and TRBJ2-7; 8 bases match TRBD2. This CDR3 spans 19 amino acids. Germline lookup yields CDR1 MNHNS and CDR2 SASEGT. V lost 4 bases, J lost 0 bases, and 17 bases stayed unmatched. Written as DNA, the CDR3 is TGTGCCAGCAGTGGACCTAGCGGGTCAAGAATTGCAGGCTCCTACGAGCAGTACTTC. Translation gives CASSGPSGSRIAGSYEQYF.

The V gene is TRBV19, the J gene TRBJ2-7; D gene ambiguous. V was shortened by 4 bases and J by 2 bases, with 6 bases between the two germline ends. The CDR3 totals 12 residues. Germline assignment: CDR1 LNHDA and CDR2 SQIVND (reference sequence). CDR3 bases: TGTGCCAGTAGTAATGTCCCCTACGAGCAGTACTTC. Protein: CASSNVPYEQYF.

The chain joins TRBV25-1 to TRBJ2-7; 9 bases agree with TRBD1. The CDR3 extends over 15 amino acids. The J segment lost 2 bases and the V segment lost 8 bases, leaving 10 bases of the junction unmatched. In germline, CDR1 is MGHDK, CDR2 SYGVNS. The CDR3 is CASSPTGTGPYEQYF. The CDR3 nucleotides read TGTGCCAGCTCACCCACCGGGACAGGGCCCTACGAGCAGTACTTC.

This clonotype is labeled as medium-sized. This sequence joins TRBV7-8 and TRBJ1-1; no clear D. V dropped 3 bases and J dropped 1 base, with 6 bases sitting between them. The CDR3 has 13 amino acids. CDR1 is SGHVS and CDR2 is FQNEAQ in the germline V gene. The CDR3 loop reads CASSLAENTEAFF. The CDR3, as DNA: TGTGCCAGCAGCTTGGCAGAGAACACTGAAGCTTTCTTT.

As regards this clonotype: A much larger clone lies one base from this, so it may be a read error. The rearrangement uses TRBV30 and TRBJ1-1; D gene uncertain. The CDR3 spans 12 residues. In germline, CDR1 is GTSNPN, CDR2 SVGIG (reference sequence). The DNA of the CDR3 is TGTGCCTGGAGTGTATTGAACACTGAAACTTTCTTT. This codes for CAWSVLNTETFF.